The T cell receptor beta chain described here comes from a study of control samples from healthy donors and cancer patients (dated by TCRdb to the early 2020s). In the case of this clone: Its antigen specificity is not known.

The V end loses 2 bases and the J end loses 4 bases, and a stretch of 10 bases separates them. The cysteine opens and the phenylalanine closes a CDR3 of 14 amino acids. The sequence is cut down to CDR3 DNA, 42 bases in frame from base 1. CDR1 and CDR2 are read off the germline V gene (reference sequence) as LGHDT and YNNKEL. The receptor library was made with the immunoSEQ multiplex PCR assay. Here the immuneACCESS table is served through TCRdb, limited to in-frame sequences with V and J called. Missing clones are a known gap in these copies; in checked studies unresolved V genes cover under half, and the rest lacks a known reason. This sample's table has entries for roughly 190,000 clones. The leading ten clones occupy around 2% of the sample.

The sequence joins TRBV3-1 (or the pseudogene TRBV3-2) to TRBJ2-3; tentative D gene TRBD2, with 5 bases matching. The sample was blood. This clonotype originated in a woman aged 25 to 39 in good health. The CDR3 region: CASSQPLEADTQYF. In nucleotides, the sequence is TGTGCCAGCAGCCAACCACTAGAGGCAGATACGCAGTATTTT.